This entry lists 5 T cell receptor beta chains sequenced from one sample in a study of blood T cell repertoires in COVID-19. Some clones are missing from TCRdb's copy, which holds only in-frame ones; the method was immunoSEQ multiplex PCR. The sample carries 300,000 or so clones, approximately 86% recorded once. Sequences were obtained from peripheral blood. These receptor sequences come from a man between 65 and 85 years old with acute or convalescent COVID-19.

This clone was seen a few times. The genes are TRBV5-1 and TRBJ1-1; a possible D gene is TRBD1 (6 bases). Germline lookup yields CDR1 SGHRS and CDR2 YFSETQ. Trimming left V 1 base short and J 5 bases short, with 12 bases between. The CDR3 spans 14 residues. The CDR3 loop reads CASSLTGKETEAFF. The CDR3 nucleotides are TGCGCCAGCAGCTTGACAGGGAAAGAAACTGAAGCTTTCTTT.

The rearrangement joins TRBV5-4 to TRBJ2-4; 9 positions agree with TRBD2. Germline CDR1 and CDR2: SGHNT and YYREEE (reference sequence). V was clipped by 0 bases and J by 5 bases; unmatched bases: 3. The CDR3 sequence is 15 residues long. The CDR3: CASSLASGDENIQYF. The CDR3 region has the DNA TGTGCCAGCAGCTTGGCTAGCGGGGATGAAAACATTCAGTACTTC.

CDR3 bases: TGTGCCAGCAGCCCCCGGGGGGGGCGGAACACTGAAGCTTTCTTT. Translated: CASSPRGGRNTEAFF. The chain has TRBV5-4 and TRBJ1-1; maybe TRBD1 (6 bases). V was clipped by 4 bases and J by 1 base, with 14 bases between them. The CDR3 extends over 15 amino acids. Germline-derived CDR1 and CDR2 are SGHNT and YYREEE (reference sequence).

The chain links TRBV15 to TRBJ2-1; TRBD1 matches at 7 bases. Trimming took 9 bases from V and 2 from J; bases not matched to a gene: 4. This CDR3 has 13 residues. Germline CDR1 is LNHNV and CDR2 is YYDKDF (reference sequence). For the CDR3, the DNA is TGTGCCACTACGACAGGGACCTACAATGAGCAGTTCTTC. This codes for CATTTGTYNEQFF.

The V gene is TRBV29-1, the J gene TRBJ2-7, with a tentative D call TRBD2 (7 bases). CDR1 SQVTM and CDR2 ANQGSEA come from the germline V gene. The length of the CDR3 is 13 residues. V lost 3 bases to trimming and J lost 2 bases, with 11 bases between them. In DNA, the CDR3 is TGCAGCGTTGACGAGGGGGGGGCCTACGAGCAGTACTTC. This encodes CSVDEGGAYEQYF.